This T cell receptor beta chain comes out of a study of blood T cell repertoires in COVID-19. The wider study: Samples representing acute and convalescent COVID-19 were sourced from the United States, Italy and Spain. PBMCs, B-cell-depleted T cells, or T cells were the source of the cDNA or gDNA that made up the material.

Authors' data handling: For nucleated cells, counts were estimated from reference gene primer amplification. TCRdb's copy holds only in-frame clones and misses some; the assay was immunoSEQ multiplex PCR. V and J calls plus clone size are reproduced from that table; the DNA served to infer D and trimming. Of over 50,000 clones in the sample, 91% were seen once. The CDR3 has 14 amino acids. Germline trimming cut 2 bases from V and 4 bases from J; bases unmatched to any gene: 4. Germline V gives CDR1 LGHNA, CDR2 YSLEER. This sequence joins TRBV4-3 and TRBJ1-1; 7 nucleotides line up with TRBD1. Sequencing was done on a sample of peripheral blood. The receptor was isolated from a man in his fifties or sixties with active COVID-19. This CDR3 reads CASSQQNRGTEAFF. Here the CDR3 DNA reads TGCGCCAGCAGCCAACAAAACAGGGGCACTGAAGCTTTCTTT.